The next 32 T cell receptor beta chains were all read from a single sample in a study of CD8+ T cells in alopecia areata. The sample's treatment: oral pan-JAK inhibitor, 5-10 mg twice daily. Reverse transcribed after extraction, RNA yielded cDNA as the sequencing template. Data came from immunoSEQ multiplex PCR; TCRdb stores just in-frame clones and leaves some out. This table has 150,000 to 200,000 clones, under 80% appearing once. The sample in question was CD4+ T cells sorted from blood, obtained around week 49, from a patient treated with tofacitinib. The source is a human donor with alopecia areata.

This rearrangement joins TRBV6-5 to TRBJ2-1, with unresolved D. The CDR3 totals 13 residues. Trimming removed 2 bases from V and 15 bases from J, with 17 bases in between. CDR1 is MNHEY and CDR2 is SVGAGI in the germline V gene. CDR3 amino acids: CASSYTKGKETFF. CDR3 bases: TGTGCCAGCAGTTACACAAAGGGTAAAGAGACGTTCTTC.

Only a few counts were recorded for this clone. This chain joins TRBV10-3 and TRBJ2-6; D is unclear. This CDR3 has 14 residues. CDR1 is ENHRY, CDR2 SYGVKD, per germline. The germline V and J ends were trimmed by 0 bases and 2 bases, with 2 bases remaining between them. DNA for the CDR3: TGTGCCATCAGTGAGTCGACTGGGGCCAACGTCCTGACTTTC. It is translated as CAISESTGANVLTF.

The rearrangement joins TRBV29-1 to TRBJ1-1; weak D call: TRBD1 (6 bases). CDR1 is SQVTM and CDR2 is ANQGSEA in the germline V gene. CDR3 size: 13 residues. Trimming shortened V by 5 bases and J by 7 bases, and 17 bases separated the two germline ends. The CDR3 protein is CSVRGGQQGEAFF. The CDR3 coding sequence is TGCAGCGTTAGGGGGGGTCAACAGGGTGAAGCTTTCTTT.

V is TRBV19 and J is TRBJ1-1; 7 bases are a match to TRBD1. V gave up 5 bases and J gave up 4 bases; unmatched junction bases: 10. CDR3 length: 15 residues. The germline V gene encodes CDR1 LNHDA and CDR2 SQIVND (reference sequence). The CDR3 is CASSLQPNRGTEAFF. The CDR3 DNA is TGTGCCAGTAGTCTCCAACCTAACAGGGGCACTGAAGCTTTCTTT.

This clone was seen only a few times. V usage is TRBV28 and J usage is TRBJ2-7, with 12 positions matching TRBD2. The CDR3 has 16 amino acids. V was clipped by 8 bases and J by 6 bases; unmatched bases: 14. Germline V lookup: CDR1 MDHEN, CDR2 SYDVKM. The chain's CDR3 is CASSKTSGGPRREQYF. CDR3 DNA: TGTGCCAGCTCTAAGACTAGCGGGGGACCGCGCCGCGAGCAGTACTTC.

This clone was detected a few times. The gene calls are TRBV10-3 and TRBJ1-2, with 8 bases that match TRBD1. From germline, CDR1 is ENHRY and CDR2 SYGVKD. After removal of 6 bases from V and 6 bases from J, the junction contained 3 bases not matched to a gene. CDR3 length equals 12 residues. In nucleotides, the CDR3 is TGTGCCATCAGCCCGACAGGGGATGGCTACACCTTC. It translates to CAISPTGDGYTF.

This clone was counted once. The V call is TRBV30, the J call TRBJ2-2; 10 bases align to TRBD2. This CDR3 has 17 amino acids. V shed 0 bases, J shed 4 bases, and the junction held 8 bases outside the gene matches. Germline CDR1 reads GTSNPN; CDR2 reads SVGIG (reference sequence). CDR3 loop: CAWSVQWTSGGTGELFF. The CDR3 DNA reads TGTGCCTGGAGTGTACAGTGGACTAGCGGTGGCACCGGGGAGCTGTTTTTT.

The rearrangement uses TRBV29-1 and TRBJ1-1; D remains unclear. Germline V gene data show CDR1 as SQVTM and CDR2 as ANQGSEA. Deletions cut 7 bases from V and 6 bases from J, with 15 bases between. The CDR3 extends over 12 amino acids. The CDR3 DNA sequence: TGCAGCGCCGCGAGGGCGAGTTCTGAAGCTTTCTTT. Amino acid sequence: CSAARASSEAFF.

The chain recombines TRBV6-5 with TRBJ2-1, with TRBD1 matching over 8 bases. Germline CDR1 reads MNHEY; CDR2 reads SVGAGI. This CDR3 has 15 amino acids. With V trimmed by 6 bases and J by 5 bases, 9 bases remained unmatched. The CDR3 loop reads CASRTPDRADNEQFF. The CDR3 DNA reads as TGTGCCAGCAGAACGCCGGACAGGGCCGACAATGAGCAGTTCTTC.

The chain recombines TRBV29-1 with TRBJ2-5; 8 nucleotides agree with TRBD1. The DNA end is more similar to TRBJ2-7, so the J call may be wrong. Germline-derived CDR1 and CDR2 are SQVTM and ANQGSEA. The CDR3 consists of 13 residues. Written as DNA, the CDR3 is TGCAGCGTTGAAGGGACAGGGAACTACGAGCAGTACTTC. This codes for CSVEGTGNYEQYF.

This clone was seen more than once but under ten times. The chain has TRBV7-6 and TRBJ1-4, with 7 bases fitting TRBD1. With V trimmed by 5 bases and J by 5 bases, 11 bases remained unmatched. This CDR3 is 16 amino acids long. Germline CDR1 and CDR2: SGHVS and FNYEAQ. The CDR3 sequence: CASSLLSGTENEKLFF. In nucleotides, the CDR3 is TGTGCCAGCAGCCTCCTATCCGGGACAGAAAATGAAAAACTGTTTTTT.

This clone was observed a handful of times. The chain employs TRBV20-1 and TRBJ2-3, with D possibly being TRBD1 or TRBD2 (5 bases each). The CDR3 is 11 residues long. The germline CDR1 and CDR2 sequences are DFQATT and SNEGSKA (reference sequence). Trimming stripped 6 bases from V and 3 bases from J, with 7 bases between. CDR3 nucleotides: TGCAGTGCGGGGGAAACAGATACGCAGTATTTT. Translated, it gives CSAGETDTQYF.

This chain links TRBV5-4 with TRBJ1-2; D remains unclear. Between the trimmed V and J ends, which lost 7 bases and 6 bases, there was a span of 10 bases. Germline loops: CDR1 SGHNT, CDR2 YYREEE (reference sequence). The CDR3 consists of 11 residues. CDR3 sequence (DNA): TGTGCCAGCGGAGGTTTGAATGGCTACACCTTC. This encodes CASGGLNGYTF.

This clone was picked up many times. This rearrangement joins TRBV6-6 to TRBJ1-6; 7 bases line up with TRBD1. The trim removed 5 bases at V and 7 bases at J, leaving 11 bases unmatched. Germline lookup yields CDR1 MNHNY and CDR2 SVGAGI (reference sequence). CDR3 size: 16 residues. CDR3 in amino acids: CASSTPRGGGNSPLHF. Here the CDR3 DNA reads TGTGCCAGCAGTACCCCCAGGGGGGGAGGGAATTCACCCCTCCACTTT.

The gene calls are TRBV20-1 and TRBJ2-7; D is ambiguous. V gave up 6 bases and J gave up 3 bases, with 9 bases separating them. CDR3 length equals 11 residues. CDR1 is DFQATT and CDR2 is SNEGSKA in the germline V gene (reference sequence). The CDR3 loop is CSAKQDYEQYF. For the CDR3, the DNA is TGCAGTGCAAAACAAGACTACGAGCAGTACTTC.

This clone occurred a few times. The chain recombines TRBV2 with TRBJ2-7, with D uncertain. The CDR3 contains 13 residues. Germline V gene data show CDR1 as SNHLY and CDR2 as FYNNEI. Trimming stripped 3 bases from V and 2 bases from J, with 8 bases between. The CDR3 DNA is TGTGCCAGCAGTGAGGTTATACCCTACGAGCAGTACTTC. Translating gives CASSEVIPYEQYF.

The rearrangement uses TRBV28 and TRBJ2-3; 10 bases are a match to TRBD1. Germline CDR1 and CDR2: MDHEN and SYDVKM. V shed 5 bases and J 3 bases; nucleotides not matched to a gene: 5. CDR3 length equals 15 residues. The CDR3 sequence: CASSPRGQGTDTQYF. The DNA for the CDR3 is TGTGCCAGCAGTCCCAGGGGACAGGGGACAGATACGCAGTATTTT.

The V and J genes are TRBV2 and TRBJ2-5, with 7 nucleotides matching TRBD1. CDR1 is SNHLY, CDR2 FYNNEI, per germline. The length of the CDR3 is 13 residues. J was trimmed by 6 bases and V by 1 base; bases with no gene match: 2. CDR3 loop: CASSEEGAQTQYF. CDR3 in DNA: TGTGCCAGCAGTGAAGAGGGGGCTCAGACCCAGTACTTC.

The chain employs TRBV7-6 and TRBJ2-5, with D possibly TRBD1 on 5 matching bases. Near its end, the DNA agrees better with TRBJ2-7, so the J call may be wrong. The CDR3 loop spans 14 amino acids. The germline CDR1 and CDR2 sequences are SGHVS and FNYEAQ. The CDR3 loop reads CASSSRKGPGEQYF. The CDR3 nucleotides are TGTGCCAGCAGCTCTCGAAAGGGGCCGGGCGAGCAGTACTTC.

J is TRBJ1-2 and V is TRBV7-7; no clear D gene. CDR1 is SSHAT and CDR2 is FNYEAQ in the germline V gene (reference sequence). Trimming left V 5 bases short and J 7 bases short, with 11 bases between. This CDR3 has 12 residues. In DNA, the CDR3 is TGTGCCAGCAGCCCCCTAGGCAGTGGCTACACCTTC. It encodes CASSPLGSGYTF. Drawing the rest from reference TRBV7-7 and TRBJ1-2, the complete variable domain is GAGVSQSPRYKVTKRGQDVTLRCDPISSHATLYWYQQALGQGPEFLTYFNYEAQPDKSGLPSDRFSAERPEGSISTLTIQRTEQRDSAMYRCASSPLGSGYTFGSGTRLTVV.

A remark on this clone: Other DNA sequences from this sample encode an identical CDR3 as well. V gene TRBV5-1 combines with J gene TRBJ2-3; TRBD1 agrees at 7 bases. This CDR3 is built from 14 residues. With 2 bases clipped from V and 3 bases from J, the junction kept 3 bases outside the gene matches. The germline V gene encodes CDR1 SGHRS and CDR2 YFSETQ. CDR3 protein: CASSLGGGTDTQYF. The CDR3 bases are TGCGCCAGCAGCTTAGGGGGCGGGACAGATACGCAGTATTTT.

This clone occurred a few times. V and J are TRBV6-1 and TRBJ2-5; D not resolved. Germline CDR1 is MNHNS and CDR2 is SASEGT. This CDR3 spans 11 amino acids. V was clipped by 3 bases and J by 5 bases, with 4 bases between them. CDR3 nucleotide sequence: TGTGCCAGCAGTGATTTTGAGACCCAGTACTTC. This gives the protein CASSDFETQYF.

The V and J genes are TRBV4-1 and TRBJ1-2; TRBD1 is a possible D gene (5 bases). Germline values: CDR1 MGHRA, CDR2 YSYEKL. The CDR3 runs 16 residues. Trimming took 0 bases from V and 5 from J, leaving 16 bases between them. CDR3 bases: TGCGCCAGCAGCCAAGATCGGGTAGGGGATCCATATGGCTACACCTTC. It specifies CASSQDRVGDPYGYTF.

V gene TRBV4-1 combines with J gene TRBJ2-7, with D possibly TRBD1 on 5 matching bases. Germline CDR1 MGHRA, CDR2 YSYEKL. V was pared by 1 base and J by 2 bases, with 12 bases between. The CDR3 totals 15 residues. This CDR3 reads CASSQVLGATYEQYF. DNA of the CDR3: TGCGCCAGCAGCCAAGTCCTAGGGGCCACCTACGAGCAGTACTTC.

The sample holds one count of this clone. The chain recombines TRBV29-1 with TRBJ2-2, with D unresolved. With 6 bases removed from V and 7 bases from J, the gap between germline ends came to 12 bases. CDR3 length equals 12 residues. Germline V gene sequence: CDR1 SQVTM, CDR2 ANQGSEA. CDR3 residues: CSVAVTGGELFF. The CDR3, as DNA: TGCAGCGTCGCCGTAACGGGCGGGGAGCTGTTTTTT.

The gene calls are TRBV29-1 and TRBJ1-1; TRBD1 is a possible D gene (6 bases). Trimming left V 4 bases short and J 4 bases short, with 13 bases between. This CDR3 spans 13 amino acids. CDR1 SQVTM and CDR2 ANQGSEA come from the germline V gene. The CDR3 region is CSVAPGVSTEAFF. In DNA form, the CDR3 reads TGCAGCGTTGCCCCAGGGGTGAGCACTGAAGCTTTCTTT.

The V gene is TRBV4-1, the J gene TRBJ2-7; a possible D gene is TRBD1 (5 bases). The CDR3 has 19 amino acids. Trimming removed 1 base at V and 3 bases at J, with 25 bases between. Germline loops: CDR1 MGHRA, CDR2 YSYEKL. CDR3 bases: TGCGCCAGCAGCCAAGTATGGGGCAGGATATCCAAGGAAGGCTACGAGCAGTACTTC. This encodes CASSQVWGRISKEGYEQYF.

This chain joins TRBV10-3 and TRBJ1-6; D gene ambiguous. V dropped 2 bases and J dropped 14 bases, with 7 bases sitting between them. Germline lookup yields CDR1 ENHRY and CDR2 SYGVKD. This CDR3 contains 11 residues. CDR3 protein: CAISEGQSLHF. The CDR3 nucleotides read TGTGCCATCAGTGAGGGCCAGTCCCTCCACTTT.

This clone has a count of ten or more. This sequence joins TRBV7-3 and TRBJ2-3, with a possible D match to TRBD2 (7 bases). The CDR3 runs to 15 residues. V was shortened by 5 bases and J by 1 base, with 13 bases between the two germline ends. Germline loops: CDR1 SGHTA, CDR2 FQGTGA. The CDR3 here is CASSQSGGRTDTQYF. The DNA for the CDR3 is TGTGCCAGCAGCCAGTCGGGGGGCCGCACAGATACGCAGTATTTT.

The genes are TRBV5-6 and TRBJ1-4; D is unclear. Trimming removed 5 bases from V and 6 bases from J, with 14 bases in between. Germline V gene data show CDR1 as SGHDT and CDR2 as YYEEEE. The CDR3 sequence is 14 residues long. In DNA, the CDR3 is TGTGCCAGCAGGGATTGGGGTGGCGATGAAAAACTGTTTTTT. As protein: CASRDWGGDEKLFF.

The V gene is TRBV7-2, the J gene TRBJ2-5, with D unresolved. CDR3 size: 13 residues. Germline V gene lookup returns CDR1 SGHTA and CDR2 FQGNSA. Trimming took off 2 bases at V and 5 bases at J, with 9 bases between the two ends. CDR3 coding DNA: TGTGCCAGCAGCTTATCGACAAGGGAGACCCAGTACTTC. Amino acids: CASSLSTRETQYF.

V gene TRBV27 combines with J gene TRBJ1-1; D unclear. The length of the CDR3 is 14 residues. Germline lookup yields CDR1 MNHEY and CDR2 SMNVEV (reference sequence). The V and J ends lost 6 bases and 1 base respectively, with 12 bases between them. CDR3 residues: CASSPYAGNTEAFF. The CDR3 coding sequence is TGTGCCAGCAGCCCATATGCTGGGAACACTGAAGCTTTCTTT.